This paragraph reports one T cell receptor (beta chain). The antigen is not known. The time point denotes: persistent/refractory GD, antithyroid drugs over 5 years with positive TRAb. Generation of the TCR library employed RNA extracted from PBMCs. Library construction for TCR beta used iRepertoire HTBI primers and Arm-PCR of CDR3 regions. Via MiXCR, TCRdb re-called the multiplex PCR reads, giving one row per CDR3 protein. Among more than 300,000 distinct CDR3 sequences listed, around 23% were seen once. The data were obtained in a study of regulatory T cells in long-lasting Graves disease. Overall study: Those with persistent Graves' disease had received antithyroid drugs for over 5 years with positive TSH receptor antibodies.

Study-wide results and caveats: TRBV28, TRBJ1-2 and TRBJ2-5 were favored in persistent disease. Patients with persistent disease shared some 3,000 public clonotypes, outpacing the roughly 870 shared by new patients.

The CDR3 length is 14 residues. Trimming stripped 4 bases from V and 5 bases from J, with 15 bases between. Germline V gene sequence: CDR1 SGHDT, CDR2 YYEEEE. The chain has TRBV5-6 and TRBJ1-2; D is possibly TRBD1 (5 bases). This sequence was found in a woman between 40 and 55 years old with Graves disease. The sequencing here drew on peripheral blood mononuclear cells (PBMCs), taken when the disease was refractory, from a patient treated with antithyroid drugs. The CDR3 spells CASSVGLGIYGYTF. CDR3 coding DNA: TGTGCCAGCAGCGTGGGACTGGGCATTTATGGCTACACCTTC.